The clone carrying this TCR beta chain was seen at least ten times. The antigen remains unidentified. Trimming removed 7 bases from V and 5 bases from J; junction bases left unmatched: 8. This CDR3 comprises 13 residues. Germline values: CDR1 SQVTM, CDR2 ANQGSEA. One entry per CDR3 protein results from TCRdb running MiXCR on the RT-PCR reads. The sample lists over 150,000 distinct CDR3 sequences, roughly 10% occurring once. The sample comes from a study of response to subunit inactivated influenza vaccine. General study points: Every seasonal influenza vaccination brings in few new T cells, the authors suggested.

The chain has TRBV29-1 and TRBJ2-5; 9 nucleotides match TRBD1. The sample here was non-naive T cells sorted from PBMCs, taken roughly 47 days after vaccination. The sequence derives from a man aged 45-65 years who received an inactivated influenza vaccine. The CDR3 here is CSARTGEWETQYF. The CDR3 DNA reads TGCAGCGCACGGACAGGGGAATGGGAGACCCAGTACTTC.